Below are 11 T cell receptor beta chains sequenced from a single sample in a study of blood T cell repertoires in COVID-19. Clones were read by immunoSEQ multiplex PCR, and TCRdb kept only the in-frame ones, dropping some. The sample yields about 170,000 clones, 88% seen once. The specimen sequenced was peripheral blood. Every receptor here comes from a man aged 45-60 years who had recovered from COVID-19.

For the CDR3, the DNA is TGTGCCAGCAGGGGGCGCGAGTATAATTCACCCCTCCACTTT. Its translation is CASRGREYNSPLHF. The rearrangement links TRBV9 to TRBJ1-6; D is possibly TRBD1 (5 bases). The CDR3 extends over 14 amino acids. Germline lookup yields CDR1 SGDLS and CDR2 YYNGEE. The V end was cut by 5 bases, the J end by 4 bases, with 10 bases between.

This sequence joins TRBV7-2 and TRBJ1-2; D is unclear. Trimming took 4 bases from V and 0 from J, leaving 12 bases between them. This CDR3 region has 15 residues. Per germline, CDR1 SGHTA and CDR2 FQGNSA. CDR3 sequence: CASSSLAEANYGYTF. In DNA, the CDR3 is TGTGCCAGCAGCTCGTTGGCGGAGGCTAACTATGGCTACACCTTC.

This rearrangement joins TRBV2 to TRBJ1-2, with D tentatively TRBD1 (6 bases). Trimming pared 4 bases from V and 4 bases from J, leaving 7 bases between. CDR1 and CDR2 (germline): SNHLY, FYNNEI. This CDR3 is 12 amino acids long. CDR3 residues: CASSVDSYGYTF. Written as DNA, the CDR3 is TGTGCCAGCAGTGTGGACAGCTATGGCTACACCTTC. Using reference TRBV2 and TRBJ1-2 for the parts outside the CDR3, the full variable domain is EPEVTQTPSHQVTQMGQEVILRCVPISNHLYFYWYRQILGQKVEFLVSFYNNEISEKSEIFDDQFSVERPDGSNFTLKIRSTKLEDSAMYFCASSVDSYGYTFGSGTRLTVV.

The rearrangement links TRBV23-1 to TRBJ1-6; 10 bases align to TRBD1. TRBV23-1 carries the ORF label, with uncertain function. Trimming at V came to 3 bases and at J to 9 bases, leaving 17 bases not matched to a gene. This CDR3 has 19 amino acids. The CDR3 DNA reads as TGCGCCAGCAGTCAGACGCGGGACAGGGGTTTTCTTGTGAGTTCACCCCTCCACTTT. It codes for CASSQTRDRGFLVSSPLHF.

This rearrangement joins TRBV5-1 to TRBJ2-7; 8 bases are a match to TRBD1. CDR3 length equals 14 residues. Unmatched junction bases numbered 9, after V lost 5 bases and J lost 5 bases. Germline loops: CDR1 SGHRS, CDR2 YFSETQ. CDR3 amino acids: CASRGPDRGHEQYF. The DNA for the CDR3 is TGCGCCAGCAGAGGCCCTGACAGGGGTCACGAGCAGTACTTC.

A few counts support this clone. The genes are TRBV2 and TRBJ2-7, with D perhaps TRBD1 (6 bases). Germline V CDR1 and CDR2: SNHLY, FYNNEI. This CDR3 is built from 12 residues. Trimming left V 6 bases short and J 6 bases short, with 12 bases between. The CDR3 loop is CASSQGMVEQYF. DNA of the CDR3: TGTGCCAGCAGCCAGGGGATGGTCGAGCAGTACTTC.

This chain joins TRBV5-5 and TRBJ1-2; D gene ambiguous. This CDR3 is built from 14 residues. The ends were cut back, 2 bases at V and 8 bases at J, with 16 bases in the middle. The germline V gene encodes CDR1 SGHKS and CDR2 YYEKEE (reference sequence). CDR3 coding DNA: TGTGCCAGCAGCTTTGCCGAGGCCGCCGGCGGCTACACCTTC. Translated, it gives CASSFAEAAGGYTF.

This clone was seen a few times. The chain joins TRBV7-9 to TRBJ2-7, with a possible D match to TRBD2 (5 bases). The germline V and J ends were trimmed by 0 bases and 6 bases, with 9 bases remaining between them. Germline V gene sequence: CDR1 SEHNR, CDR2 FQNEAQ (reference sequence). The CDR3 is 13 amino acids. CDR3 DNA sequence: TGTGCCAGCAGCTTAGCGGGAGAAGTCGAGCAGTACTTC. Its translation: CASSLAGEVEQYF.

The chain carries TRBV19 and TRBJ2-5, with 9 bases fitting TRBD1. Unmatched junction bases numbered 11, after V lost 5 bases and J lost 4 bases. The CDR3 is 16 amino acids. CDR1 and CDR2 (germline): LNHDA, SQIVND (reference sequence). The CDR3 protein is CASSSRRTGAGETQYF. The CDR3 DNA is TGTGCCAGTAGTTCCCGACGGACAGGGGCAGGAGAGACCCAGTACTTC.

The chain combines TRBV5-1 with TRBJ2-3; 13 bases are shared with TRBD2. CDR3 length: 17 amino acids. Germline trimming cut 0 bases from V and 5 bases from J; bases unmatched to any gene: 6. Germline-derived CDR1 and CDR2 are SGHRS and YFSETQ. In DNA form, the CDR3 reads TGCGCCAGCAGCTTGGGCCCACTAGCGGGAGGGGGAGATACGCAGTATTTT. Its protein is CASSLGPLAGGGDTQYF.

The V gene is TRBV15, the J gene TRBJ2-1, with 8 bases aligning to TRBD1. This CDR3 comprises 17 residues. Germline V gene sequence: CDR1 LNHNV, CDR2 YYDKDF (reference sequence). With 0 bases clipped from V and 7 bases from J, the junction kept 11 bases outside the gene matches. The CDR3, as DNA: TGTGCCACCAGCAGAGATCGGGGACAGGCCGCTTGGAATGAGCAGTTCTTC. It is translated as CATSRDRGQAAWNEQFF.